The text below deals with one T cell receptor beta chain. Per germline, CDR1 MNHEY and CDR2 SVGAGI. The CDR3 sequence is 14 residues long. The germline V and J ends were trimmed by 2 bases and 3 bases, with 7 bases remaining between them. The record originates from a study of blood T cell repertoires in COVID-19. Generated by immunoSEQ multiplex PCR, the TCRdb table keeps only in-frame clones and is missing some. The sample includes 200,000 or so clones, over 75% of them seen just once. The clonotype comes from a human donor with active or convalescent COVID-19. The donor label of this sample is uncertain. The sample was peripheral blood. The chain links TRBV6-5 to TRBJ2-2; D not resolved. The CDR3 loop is CASSYAPDTGELFF. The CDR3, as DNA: TGTGCCAGCAGTTACGCCCCAGACACCGGGGAGCTGTTTTTT.